Following are 6 T cell receptor beta chains from one sample sequenced in a study of OX40 agonist ivuxolimab in advanced cancers. Here immunoSEQ multiplex PCR was the method, and the copy in TCRdb shows in-frame clones only, minus some. The sample yields about 76,000 clones, 85% to 90% seen once. The source material was CD4+ or CD8+ T cells sorted from blood, sampled in a trial of the OX40 agonist ivuxolimab. These receptors were taken from an adult with an advanced solid tumor such as melanoma, head and neck, liver or kidney cancer.

CDR3 in amino acids: CASSEWGGMNTEAFF. The DNA for the CDR3 is TGTGCCAGCAGTGAGTGGGGGGGGATGAACACTGAAGCTTTCTTT. The chain has TRBV6-1 and TRBJ1-1; D might be TRBD1 (5 bases). The V end lost 3 bases, the J end lost 0 bases, and 11 bases lay between the germline ends. CDR1 and CDR2 (germline): MNHNS, SASEGT. This CDR3 contains 15 residues.

This clone showed up just a few times. This rearrangement joins TRBV21-1 to TRBJ2-3; no DNA check was done on the table's D call, TRBD2. TRBV21-1 is labeled a pseudogene. The CDR3 extends over 18 amino acids. Here the CDR3 reads CASSKDSALAGETDTQYF. In nucleotides, the CDR3 is TGTGCCAGCAGCAAAGACTCCGCGCTAGCGGGAGAGACAGATACGCAGTATTTT.

The chain couples TRBV5-6 to TRBJ2-2; 7 nucleotides align to TRBD1. With 2 bases clipped from V and 4 bases from J, the junction kept 2 bases outside the gene matches. Per germline, CDR1 SGHDT and CDR2 YYEEEE. CDR3 length: 14 amino acids. The CDR3 DNA reads TGTGCCAGCAGCTTCGGACAGGTCACCGGGGAGCTGTTTTTT. It specifies CASSFGQVTGELFF.

The V and J genes are TRBV11-2 and TRBJ1-2; 9 positions agree with TRBD1. CDR1 SGHAT and CDR2 FQNNGV come from the germline V gene. The J segment lost 7 bases and the V segment lost 3 bases, leaving 6 bases of the junction unmatched. This CDR3 has 14 amino acids. The CDR3 DNA reads TGTGCCAGCAGCTTCCCACAGGGGGCTAGTGGCTACACCTTC. Translating it yields CASSFPQGASGYTF.

This clone was seen a single time. The V gene is TRBV7-9, the J gene TRBJ2-2, with 10 bases aligning to TRBD2. Trimming removed 6 bases from V and 5 bases from J; junction bases left unmatched: 12. The CDR3 has 17 residues. CDR1 is SEHNR and CDR2 is FQNEAQ in the germline V gene (reference sequence). CDR3 DNA sequence: TGTGCCAGCAGTCCGCCGGGACTAGCGACGATGACCGGGGAGCTGTTTTTT. Translating gives CASSPPGLATMTGELFF.

V and J are TRBV14 and TRBJ2-7; perhaps TRBD2 as D (5 bases). Germline lookup yields CDR1 SGHDN and CDR2 FVKESK. This CDR3 spans 13 amino acids. The germline V and J ends were trimmed by 2 bases and 3 bases, with 8 bases remaining between them. The CDR3 reads CASSQTGFYEQYF. The CDR3 DNA sequence: TGTGCCAGCAGCCAAACGGGGTTCTACGAGCAGTACTTC.